The clone carrying this TCR beta chain appeared a few times. Its antigen is unknown. The sample originates from a study of CD8 T cells in ankylosing spondylitis. Study outcomes and limitations: Clones that were linked to disease were CD8+ and were relatively rare in peripheral blood. Seemingly distinctive of ankylosing spondylitis blood was a TCR beta motif formed by eight highly homologous variants. The study looked at matched synovial fluid samples from ankylosing spondylitis patients. Disease-linked clones were reported to be significantly enriched there.

TCRdb reanalysed the 5' RACE reads using MiXCR and keeps one entry per CDR3 protein. Of around 220,000 distinct CDR3 sequences listed, roughly a tenth are singletons. This CDR3 contains 14 residues. Germline V gene sequence: CDR1 LGHDT, CDR2 YNNKEL (reference sequence). V was shortened by 4 bases and J by 7 bases, with 11 bases between the two germline ends. Input material: blood, either unsorted or a sorted T cell fraction (not recorded which). This rearrangement joins TRBV3-1 to TRBJ1-6; unclear D gene. This TCR came from a male donor with ankylosing spondylitis or in good health (not recorded which). CDR3 nucleotide sequence: TGTGCCAGCAGCCTTAAAGGCGAAAATTCACCCCTCCACTTT. Residues: CASSLKGENSPLHF. Based on the CDR3 plus reference TRBV3-1 and TRBJ1-6, the full variable domain is DTAVSQTPKYLVTQMGNDKSIKCEQNLGHDTMYWYKQDSKKFLKIMFSYNNKELIINETVPNRFSPKSPDKAHLNLHINSLELGDSAVYFCASSLKGENSPLHFGNGTRLTVT.